The next 32 T cell receptor beta chains were all read from a single sample in a study of cytomegalovirus exposure and HLA in healthy donors. The primer mix had 60 Vbeta and 13 Jbeta primers. Clones were read by immunoSEQ multiplex PCR, and TCRdb kept only the in-frame ones, dropping some. Its table records approximately 190,000 clones. Sequencing input: PBMCs. The receptors originated from a man aged 25-45 years in good health and CMV-seronegative.

The chain carries TRBV5-6 and TRBJ1-2; no clear D gene. Germline assignment: CDR1 SGHDT and CDR2 YYEEEE. This CDR3 region has 12 residues. Trimming took off 3 bases at V and 5 bases at J, with 8 bases between the two ends. DNA of the CDR3: TGTGCCAGCAGCTCAGATCAATATGGCTACACCTTC. This translates into CASSSDQYGYTF.

The chain uses TRBV5-4 and TRBJ2-2; 7 bases agree with TRBD1. This CDR3 has 17 residues. Per the germline V gene, CDR1 is SGHNT and CDR2 is YYREEE (reference sequence). The V gene end was trimmed by 4 bases and the J gene end by 0 bases; junction bases not matched to a gene: 9. CDR3 residues: CASSRQGFTANTGELFF. The CDR3 DNA follows: TGTGCCAGCAGCAGACAGGGTTTCACCGCGAACACCGGGGAGCTGTTTTTT.

The chain employs TRBV30 and TRBJ2-3, with 12 bases matching TRBD2. The CDR3 has 13 residues. In germline, CDR1 is GTSNPN, CDR2 SVGIG (reference sequence). As DNA, the CDR3 is TGTGCTCGTCTAGCGGGGGGGCCTAATACGCAGTATTTT. Amino acid sequence: CARLAGGPNTQYF.

V usage is TRBV5-5 and J usage is TRBJ1-3; a weak D match, TRBD1 (6 bases). The V gene's germline CDR1 is SGHKS and CDR2 YYEKEE (reference sequence). V shed 4 bases and J shed 0 bases, with 14 bases lying between them. The CDR3 runs 16 residues. The CDR3 region is CASSMDSYDSGNTIYF. CDR3 DNA: TGTGCCAGCAGCATGGACAGCTACGACTCTGGAAACACCATATATTTT.

The chain uses TRBV7-9 and TRBJ1-2, with TRBD1 matching over 9 bases. V shed 5 bases, J shed 8 bases, and the junction held 9 bases outside the gene matches. The CDR3 runs 14 residues. Germline-derived CDR1 and CDR2 are SEHNR and FQNEAQ (reference sequence). This CDR3 reads CASSPGTGTSGYTF. In DNA form, the CDR3 reads TGTGCCAGCAGCCCCGGGACAGGGACTTCGGGCTACACCTTC.

The CDR3 DNA follows: TGCAGCGTTGAAGATCCCCAGGGCTTGCTCAATGAGCAGTTCTTC. It is translated as CSVEDPQGLLNEQFF. The chain has TRBV29-1 and TRBJ2-1; tentative D call: TRBD1 (5 bases). Germline assignment: CDR1 SQVTM and CDR2 ANQGSEA. CDR3 size: 15 residues. Trimming took 0 bases from V and 6 from J, leaving 15 bases between them.

V and J are TRBV5-4 and TRBJ2-7; TRBD1 agrees at 7 bases. The CDR3 sequence is 15 residues long. Germline V lookup: CDR1 SGHNT, CDR2 YYREEE (reference sequence). Germline trimming cut 1 base from V and 5 bases from J; bases unmatched to any gene: 9. The CDR3 loop is CASSLRIGGEDEQYF. In nucleotides, the CDR3 is TGTGCCAGCAGCTTGCGTATAGGGGGCGAGGACGAGCAGTACTTC.

J is TRBJ2-1 and V is TRBV15; 12 bases agree with TRBD1. The CDR3 is 17 amino acids. V shed 0 bases and J 7 bases; nucleotides not matched to a gene: 7. The V gene's germline CDR1 is LNHNV and CDR2 YYDKDF (reference sequence). In nucleotides, the CDR3 is TGTGCCACCAGCAGAGAGTTGGGACAGGGGGCTAAAAATGAGCAGTTCTTC. This translates into CATSRELGQGAKNEQFF.

The CDR3 protein is CASSSWTGDYEQYF. CDR3 DNA: TGTGCCAGTAGTAGCTGGACAGGCGATTACGAGCAGTACTTC. V gene TRBV19 combines with J gene TRBJ2-7, with 7 bases fitting TRBD1. Germline V CDR1 and CDR2: LNHDA, SQIVND (reference sequence). J lost 4 bases, V lost 4 bases, and 7 bases had no gene match. The CDR3 runs to 14 residues.

V usage is TRBV5-8 and J usage is TRBJ1-2; no clear D gene. CDR3 length: 14 residues. The germline V gene has CDR1 SGHTS and CDR2 YDEGEE. Trimming took off 3 bases at V and 1 base at J, with 10 bases between the two ends. The CDR3 coding sequence is TGTGCCAGCAGCTCTTCTCAGATTAACTATGGCTACACCTTC. Encoded protein: CASSSSQINYGYTF.

The CDR3 DNA follows: TGTGCCAGCAGTGCACTCGCTGGACAGGCCCCAAACACCGGGGAGCTGTTTTTT. Its translation is CASSALAGQAPNTGELFF. The chain employs TRBV6-1 and TRBJ2-2, with 7 positions matching TRBD1. The CDR3 sequence is 18 residues long. The germline V gene has CDR1 MNHNS and CDR2 SASEGT. The ends lost 4 bases at V and 2 bases at J; junction bases unmatched: 13.

The chain uses TRBV12-5 and TRBJ2-3; 9 nucleotides agree with TRBD1. The CDR3 has 15 residues. In germline, CDR1 is LGHNT, CDR2 FRNRAP. V lost 4 bases to trimming and J lost 0 bases; unmatched junction nucleotides: 2. The CDR3 loop reads CASGSGQGSTDTQYF. CDR3 sequence (DNA): TGTGCTAGTGGTTCGGGACAGGGTAGCACAGATACGCAGTATTTT.

CDR3 sequence (DNA): TGTGCCAGCAGCTTAGCCGGGACAGGAGACTATAATTCACCCCTCCACTTT. This translates into CASSLAGTGDYNSPLHF. J is TRBJ1-6 and V is TRBV7-2; 8 bases align to TRBD1. This CDR3 comprises 17 residues. The trim removed 0 bases at V and 3 bases at J, leaving 4 bases unmatched. Germline CDR1 is SGHTA and CDR2 is FQGNSA.

J is TRBJ2-2 and V is TRBV5-4; the match to TRBD1 covers 9 bases. The V segment lost 4 bases and the J segment 5 bases; nucleotides outside the gene matches: 6. The CDR3 has 15 residues. Germline V gene sequence: CDR1 SGHNT, CDR2 YYREEE (reference sequence). CDR3 sequence reads: CASSPDRGATGELFF. CDR3 bases: TGTGCCAGCAGCCCGGACAGGGGCGCTACCGGGGAGCTGTTTTTT.

This chain joins TRBV6-1 and TRBJ1-4; 7 positions agree with TRBD1. This CDR3 has 13 amino acids. Germline CDR1 is MNHNS and CDR2 is SASEGT. Germline trimming cut 9 bases from V and 4 bases from J; bases unmatched to any gene: 5. CDR3 amino acids: CASRQGVNEKLFF. For the CDR3, the DNA is TGTGCCAGTAGACAGGGTGTTAATGAAAAACTGTTTTTT.

V usage is TRBV7-6 and J usage is TRBJ2-1; 8 bases are a match to TRBD2. Germline CDR1 reads SGHVS; CDR2 reads FNYEAQ. V trimming: 3 bases; J trimming: 0 bases; junction bases outside the gene matches: 4. The CDR3 contains 16 residues. Written as DNA, the CDR3 is TGTGCCAGCAGCTTCCCCCGGGAGGGCTCCTACAATGAGCAGTTCTTC. This codes for CASSFPREGSYNEQFF.

J is TRBJ2-2 and V is TRBV11-2; D not certain. Deletions cut 5 bases from V and 9 bases from J, with 10 bases between. CDR3 length: 12 amino acids. Looked up from germline, CDR1 is SGHAT and CDR2 is FQNNGV. The CDR3 reads CASSIINRELFF. CDR3 nucleotide sequence: TGTGCCAGCAGCATAATAAACAGGGAGCTGTTTTTT.

The chain employs TRBV2 and TRBJ2-7, with D unclear. The CDR3 is 14 amino acids. Germline CDR1 SNHLY, CDR2 FYNNEI. The germline V and J ends were trimmed by 4 bases and 1 base, with 11 bases remaining between them. CDR3 coding DNA: TGTGCCAGCAGTGTGTCGGTCTTATCCTACGAGCAGTACTTC. This translates into CASSVSVLSYEQYF.

The chain joins TRBV7-9 to TRBJ1-1, with D possibly TRBD1 on 6 matching bases. This CDR3 is 14 amino acids long. Trimming left V 0 bases short and J 5 bases short, with 10 bases between. CDR1 and CDR2 (germline): SEHNR, FQNEAQ (reference sequence). CDR3 bases: TGTGCCAGCAGCTTAGCATGGCAGGGGACTGAAGCTTTCTTT. It translates to CASSLAWQGTEAFF.

This clone is labeled medium-sized based on frequency. The chain employs TRBV6-6 and TRBJ1-2, with 10 bases that match TRBD1. The trim removed 10 bases at V and 0 bases at J, leaving 2 bases unmatched. CDR3 length: 13 amino acids. Germline values: CDR1 MNHNY, CDR2 SVGAGI (reference sequence). The DNA of the CDR3 is TGTGCCACCGGGACAGGGGCTAACTATGGCTACACCTTC. This codes for CATGTGANYGYTF.

The chain employs TRBV10-1 and TRBJ2-5, with 11 bases matching TRBD2. Germline V gene sequence: CDR1 WNHNN, CDR2 SYGVQD (reference sequence). The trim removed 4 bases at V and 3 bases at J, leaving 4 bases unmatched. The CDR3 loop spans 15 amino acids. Here the CDR3 DNA reads TGCGCCAGCAGTGCCCTAGCGGGAGGCGAAGAGACCCAGTACTTC. This encodes CASSALAGGEETQYF.

V is TRBV19 and J is TRBJ2-1; 11 bases align to TRBD2. The CDR3 runs to 17 residues. In germline, CDR1 is LNHDA, CDR2 SQIVND (reference sequence). V gave up 4 bases and J gave up 0 bases; unmatched junction bases: 5. The CDR3 nucleotides are TGTGCCAGTAGTAGACTAGCGGGGAGAAGCTCCTACAATGAGCAGTTCTTC. Protein product: CASSRLAGRSSYNEQFF.

V and J are TRBV2 and TRBJ2-5; 9 bases line up with TRBD1. The CDR3 contains 17 residues. Looked up from germline, CDR1 is SNHLY and CDR2 is FYNNEI. Trimming cost V 6 bases and J 1 base; bases outside gene matches: 12. The CDR3 sequence is CASRARMGQGIQETQYF. In nucleotides, the CDR3 is TGTGCCAGCAGGGCCCGAATGGGACAGGGCATCCAAGAGACCCAGTACTTC.

This rearrangement joins TRBV5-1 to TRBJ1-4; no reliable D call. Per germline, CDR1 SGHRS and CDR2 YFSETQ. V was shortened by 0 bases and J by 3 bases, with 6 bases between the two germline ends. The CDR3 length is 14 residues. The CDR3 reads CASSLASANEKLFF. CDR3 DNA sequence: TGCGCCAGCAGCTTGGCTTCAGCTAATGAAAAACTGTTTTTT.

The chain carries TRBV6-5 and TRBJ1-2; 7 bases are shared with TRBD1. The CDR3 totals 15 residues. CDR1 and CDR2 (germline): MNHEY, SVGAGI. The V gene end was trimmed by 6 bases and the J gene end by 1 base; junction bases not matched to a gene: 8. The CDR3 nucleotides are TGTGCCAGCAGCACCGGGACAGACTTTAACTATGGCTACACCTTC. This codes for CASSTGTDFNYGYTF.

V is TRBV20-1 and J is TRBJ2-1; D not resolved. Trimming stripped 6 bases from V and 3 bases from J, with 6 bases between. Germline lookup yields CDR1 DFQATT and CDR2 SNEGSKA (reference sequence). The CDR3 runs 11 residues. CDR3 in amino acids: CSAVLYNEQFF. The CDR3 nucleotides read TGCAGTGCCGTCCTCTACAATGAGCAGTTCTTC.

This chain uses TRBV6-1 with TRBJ1-1; 9 bases are a match to TRBD1. V lost 2 bases, J lost 1 base, and 14 bases stayed unmatched. CDR1 MNHNS and CDR2 SASEGT come from the germline V gene. The CDR3 consists of 19 residues. The CDR3 sequence: CASSENHGGQGSRNTEAFF. The DNA for the CDR3 is TGTGCCAGCAGTGAAAATCATGGCGGACAGGGGTCGAGGAACACTGAAGCTTTCTTT.

V gene TRBV10-2 combines with J gene TRBJ2-3, with 8 bases lining up with TRBD2. The CDR3 is made up of 14 amino acids. V lost 5 bases, J lost 4 bases, and 5 bases stayed unmatched. The germline CDR1 and CDR2 sequences are WSHSY and SAAADI. CDR3 DNA sequence: TGCGCCAGCAGTCAGACTAGCGTCGCAGATACGCAGTATTTT. It is translated as CASSQTSVADTQYF.

The V and J genes are TRBV7-2 and TRBJ2-5, with TRBD2 as a possible D gene (6 bases). Germline V gene lookup returns CDR1 SGHTA and CDR2 FQGNSA. The germline V and J ends were trimmed by 3 bases and 3 bases, with 14 bases remaining between them. The CDR3 runs to 15 residues. The CDR3 nucleotides read TGTGCCAGCAGCTTCTCCGGGGGATTCGAAGAGACCCAGTACTTC. This codes for CASSFSGGFEETQYF. Combining the CDR3 with reference TRBV7-2 and TRBJ2-5 gives the whole variable domain GAGVSQSPSNKVTEKGKDVELRCDPISGHTALYWYRQSLGQGLEFLIYFQGNSAPDKSGLPSDRFSAERTGGSVSTLTIQRTQQEDSAVYLCASSFSGGFEETQYFGPGTRLLVL.

The chain combines TRBV7-3 with TRBJ2-7, with 8 positions matching TRBD2. V lost 4 bases, J lost 7 bases, and 6 bases stayed unmatched. CDR3 length equals 13 residues. Per the germline V gene, CDR1 is SGHTA and CDR2 is FQGTGA. CDR3 nucleotides: TGTGCCAGCAGCTCGGACGGGGGGGGAGAGCAGTACTTC. It specifies CASSSDGGGEQYF.

A remark on this clone: The same CDR3 arises from other DNA sequences in this sample as well. The chain has TRBV6-1 and TRBJ2-7; 7 positions match TRBD1. Germline-derived CDR1 and CDR2 are MNHNS and SASEGT. The CDR3 is 15 amino acids. V lost 6 bases, J lost 2 bases, and 10 bases stayed unmatched. The CDR3 DNA reads as TGTGCCAGCAGGGAAAACAGGGGCCCTCCCTACGAGCAGTACTTC. It codes for CASRENRGPPYEQYF.

The chain carries TRBV11-3 and TRBJ1-1; D might be TRBD1 (6 bases). V lost 4 bases and J lost 5, with 11 bases in between. Germline V gene data show CDR1 as SGHNT and CDR2 as YENEEA. CDR3 length equals 13 residues. The CDR3 nucleotides are TGTGCCAGCAGCTCACAGGGCGGGACTGAAGCTTTCTTT. Encoded protein: CASSSQGGTEAFF.